The rows below give T cell receptor beta chains drawn from one sample of a study of cytotoxic CD8 clonotypes in ibrutinib-treated CLL. Method: immunoSEQ multiplex PCR; TCRdb's copy keeps in-frame clones and lacks some. The repertoire has 130,000 or so clones, 60% to 85% of them found once; the top ten carry approximately 30%. The specimen was PBMCs, collected after 12 months of ibrutinib treatment. The receptors originated from a human donor with chronic lymphocytic leukemia. Each CDR3 is given with its conserved first and last residue. Each record gives: clone size, V gene, D gene, J gene, CDR3 DNA, CDR3 protein. D genes are given only for firm matches. Clone size, where shown, is once, few, many, or a class for clones that have expanded.

>-|TRBV5-1|TRBD2|TRBJ2-3
TGCGCCAGCTTTAACGGACTAGCGGAGGGGCCCCTTCTAGCAGATACGCAGTATTTT
CASFNGLAEGPLLADTQYF
>once|TRBV5-6|-|TRBJ2-1
TGTGCCAGCAGCTTGGTAGGCGGACACCTTTTGGGCAATGAGCAGTTCTTC
CASSLVGGHLLGNEQFF
>few|TRBV6-4|TRBD1|TRBJ1-2
TGTGCCAGCAGTGACTCGATTAGAGGGCAGGGGGGAGGCTACACCTTC
CASSDSIRGQGGGYTF
>-|TRBV9|-|TRBJ2-4
TGTGCCAGCAGTGAATCTTCCTGGAAAGGGAACATTCAGTACTTC
CASSESSWKGNIQYF
>-|TRBV9|-|TRBJ2-2
TGTGCCAGCAGCGTAGCGACCGGGACAGGGGAGCTGTTTTTT
CASSVATGTGELFF
>-|TRBV14|-|TRBJ2-1
TGTGCCAGCAGCCAAGGCTGGGCCAATGAGCAGTTCTTC
CASSQGWANEQFF
>-|TRBV6-5|-|TRBJ1-1
TGTGCCAGCAGAACACAGGGCGTCATGAACACTGAAGCTTTCTTT
CASRTQGVMNTEAFF
>once|TRBV14|TRBD1|TRBJ1-5
TGTGCCAGCAGCCGACAGGGGGCTGGTCAGCCCCAGCATTTT
CASSRQGAGQPQHF
>-|TRBV4-1|-|TRBJ1-1
TGCGCCAGCAGCGCGAGATTAATGAACACTGAAGCTTTCTTT
CASSARLMNTEAFF
>-|TRBV9|-|TRBJ2-1
TGTGCCAGCAGTCCTAACGGGGCTGAGCAGTTCTTC
CASSPNGAEQFF